This TCR beta chain was recorded in a study of T cells in Graves' hyperthyroidism and ophthalmopathy. Study observations and caveats: Ophthalmopathy onset followed model prediction by a median approximately 5.9 months.

Amplification of TCR beta CDR3 regions was performed using RNA transcripts as template. When the TCR CDR3 underwent first-round RT-PCR, the HTBI primer set was used. A single record per CDR3 protein comes from TCRdb applying MiXCR to the multiplex PCR reads. The repertoire includes some 760,000 distinct CDR3 sequences, 14% of them detected once, and roughly 10% sits in the top ten. This clonotype was seen at least ten times. Its matching antigen is unknown. The V gene lost 8 bases and the J gene lost 4 bases, with 10 bases spanning the gap. CDR3 length: 12 residues. Germline V gene sequence: CDR1 MNHEY, CDR2 SMNVEV (reference sequence). Reasons for excluding patients were uncontrolled infection, other autoimmune disease, pregnancy or lactation. Diagnosis relied on clinical symptoms, serum thyroxine and TRAb, thyroid ultrasound and orbital computed tomography. The PBMCs were sourced from fresh peripheral blood (around 9.9 ml).

The chain recombines TRBV27 with TRBJ2-3; D not certain. Sequencing was done on a sample of blood. This sequence originates from a woman younger than 35 with Graves' hyperthyroidism. The CDR3 DNA is TGTGCCAGCCTCTCGTCGGCAGATACGCAGTATTTT. It is translated as CASLSSADTQYF.